These 13 T cell receptor beta chains were sequenced from one sample in a study of T-cell reconstitution after alpha-beta-depleted transplantation in children. The library targeted TCRbeta and was prepared with unique molecular identifiers. Via MiXCR, TCRdb re-called the PCR reads, giving one row per CDR3 protein. There are about 76,000 distinct CDR3 sequences in the sample; less than 15% occur only once, and 25% to 35% lies in the top ten. Sample: PBMCs, mostly from graft donor cells, taken 180 days after TCRalphabeta/CD19-depleted stem cell transplant. The receptors here all came from a male patient between 2 and 9 years old who had a stem cell transplant for acute lymphoblastic leukemia, so the T cells may come from the graft donor.

V gene TRBV25-1 combines with J gene TRBJ2-7; 8 nucleotides line up with TRBD1. V shed 6 bases, J shed 9 bases, and the junction held 7 bases outside the gene matches. CDR3 length: 12 amino acids. The germline V gene encodes CDR1 MGHDK and CDR2 SYGVNS. The CDR3 spells CASSQGAMRQYF. CDR3 bases: TGTGCCAGCAGCCAGGGGGCGATGAGGCAGTACTTC.

The rearrangement links TRBV29-1 to TRBJ2-1; the D is unclear. V was shortened by 1 base and J by 6 bases, with 13 bases between the two germline ends. This CDR3 is 14 amino acids long. Germline V gene lookup returns CDR1 SQVTM and CDR2 ANQGSEA. The CDR3 loop reads CSVEGRGIGNEQFF. The CDR3 DNA reads as TGCAGCGTTGAAGGCCGTGGGATCGGCAATGAGCAGTTCTTC.

This clonotype was counted ten times or more. The J gene is TRBJ2-7, the V gene TRBV4-2; 12 positions match TRBD2. Germline CDR1 is LGHNA and CDR2 is YNFKEQ. This CDR3 is 15 amino acids long. Trimming cost V 1 base and J 4 bases; bases outside gene matches: 2. CDR3 nucleotides: TGTGCCAGCAGCCAAGCACTAGCGGGAGGTTACGAGCAGTACTTC. Translated: CASSQALAGGYEQYF.

The chain employs TRBV24-1 and TRBJ1-1, with 10 positions matching TRBD1. The CDR3 extends over 14 amino acids. Germline values: CDR1 KGHDR, CDR2 SFDVKD. V shed 2 bases and J 8 bases; nucleotides not matched to a gene: 4. CDR3 protein: CATSDSTGQGEAFF. For the CDR3, the DNA is TGTGCCACCAGTGATTCCACGGGACAGGGGGAAGCTTTCTTT.

This clonotype came up a few times. The chain carries TRBV6-5 and TRBJ2-7; 7 bases are a match to TRBD1. The V segment lost 0 bases and the J segment 2 bases; nucleotides outside the gene matches: 4. This CDR3 is 15 amino acids long. Germline values: CDR1 MNHEY, CDR2 SVGAGI. CDR3 loop: CASSYSGQSTYEQYF. The CDR3 nucleotides are TGTGCCAGCAGTTACTCGGGACAGTCTACCTACGAGCAGTACTTC.

The sample holds a few counts of this clonotype. The rearrangement joins TRBV5-6 to TRBJ1-5; D remains unclear. V was pared by 1 base and J by 3 bases, with 5 bases between. Germline assignment: CDR1 SGHDT and CDR2 YYEEEE. The CDR3 runs 13 residues. CDR3 nucleotide sequence: TGTGCCAGCAGCTTGAAGGACAATCAGCCCCAGCATTTT. Amino acids: CASSLKDNQPQHF.

This clonotype was observed a handful of times. This sequence joins TRBV7-8 and TRBJ2-1, with TRBD2 matching 13 bases. The CDR3 consists of 17 residues. The J segment lost 1 base and the V segment lost 5 bases, leaving 5 bases of the junction unmatched. The V gene's germline CDR1 is SGHVS and CDR2 FQNEAQ. As DNA, the CDR3 is TGTGCCAGCAGCCTAGGACTAGCGGGGGTATCCTACAATGAGCAGTTCTTC. This codes for CASSLGLAGVSYNEQFF.

This chain joins TRBV28 and TRBJ2-7, with no clear D. There are 14 residues in the CDR3. Trimming took 2 bases from V and 3 from J, leaving 11 bases between them. Germline CDR1 and CDR2: MDHEN and SYDVKM. CDR3 in amino acids: CASSLTIYSYEQYF. CDR3 sequence (DNA): TGTGCCAGCAGTTTAACCATTTACAGCTACGAGCAGTACTTC.

This clonotype was counted many times. The rearrangement links TRBV7-8 to TRBJ1-6, with D possibly TRBD1 on 5 matching bases. Germline CDR1 and CDR2: SGHVS and FQNEAQ. CDR3 length equals 15 residues. V gave up 7 bases and J gave up 0 bases, with 10 bases separating them. CDR3 nucleotide sequence: TGTGCCAGCATGGGGGGAAGCTCCTATAATTCACCCCTCCACTTT. It encodes CASMGGSSYNSPLHF.

This clonotype appeared many times. The chain carries TRBV4-3 and TRBJ2-7, with no clear D. V lost 1 base, J lost 2 bases, and 9 bases lay in between. Germline CDR1 is LGHNA and CDR2 is YSLEER. This CDR3 comprises 14 residues. In DNA, the CDR3 is TGCGCCAGCAGCCAAGGTACAGCTACCTACGAGCAGTACTTC. This encodes CASSQGTATYEQYF.

The V and J genes are TRBV7-8 and TRBJ2-5; 10 nucleotides line up with TRBD2. Losses at the gene ends were 3 bases for V and 7 bases for J; bases not matched to a gene: 11. CDR1 SGHVS and CDR2 FQNEAQ come from the germline V gene. This CDR3 has 16 residues. CDR3 sequence (DNA): TGTGCCAGCAGCTTTGAGCGGGGGGGCCGAGTGGGGACCCAGTACTTC. Translating it yields CASSFERGGRVGTQYF.

This clonotype was picked up a small number of times. The chain recombines TRBV27 with TRBJ1-2, with 7 bases aligning to TRBD1. Trimming removed 3 bases from V and 4 bases from J; junction bases left unmatched: 11. This CDR3 region has 16 residues. Germline values: CDR1 MNHEY, CDR2 SMNVEV (reference sequence). The CDR3 reads CASSFGRIRGFYGYTF. DNA for the CDR3: TGTGCCAGCAGTTTCGGGAGAATCAGGGGGTTCTATGGCTACACCTTC.

This clonotype appeared a few times. The V and J genes are TRBV7-9 and TRBJ2-3; 14 nucleotides align to TRBD2. V trimming: 4 bases; J trimming: 0 bases; junction bases outside the gene matches: 15. The CDR3 has 21 amino acids. CDR1 and CDR2 (germline): SEHNR, FQNEAQ (reference sequence). The CDR3 bases are TGTGCCAGCAGCTGGGAAATGGGACTAGCGGGAGAGGCGACTAGCACAGATACGCAGTATTTT. Translated: CASSWEMGLAGEATSTDTQYF.